The entry that follows covers one TCR beta chain sequence. Its antigen target is currently unknown. The sample holds no much larger clone one base away, and base qualities are not on file. Sample time point, as interpreted from the label and publication: pretreatment peripheral blood. A total of under 35 patients with locally advanced or metastatic urothelial carcinoma, treated at Memorial Sloan Kettering on a trial protocol, made up the cohort. Peripheral blood mononuclear cells were collected pretreatment and during treatment, with between 1 and 8 total time points obtained per patient. The Qiagen DNeasy Blood extraction kit was used to purify genomic DNA from total PBMCs and tumor samples. PBMCs were collected pretreatment and during treatment and were isolated and stored as previously described. This entry belongs to a study of PD-L1 blockade in urothelial cancer (dated 2017 in TCRdb). At the level of the whole study: Every patient began therapy around 2014 and was given atezolizumab 1,200 mg intravenously every 3 weeks. Twenty-five of 29 patients were males with bladder-origin urothelial cancer, and about 65% of the roughly 30 reported a prior smoking history. An ECOG performance status of 0 or 1 was recorded for the patients, and 0 to 3 prior chemotherapy regimens had been received by the patients. Blood samples were analyzed at two time points: 3 weeks after treatment start (second dose) and 6 weeks after treatment start. Blood samples gave a median of around 140,000 T cells and approximately 85,000 unique TCRs, with a median clonality of roughly 0.081. An exploratory multi-omic analysis was conducted of the somatic, immune and clinical correlates of response to PD-L1 blockade with atezolizumab in urothelial cancer. Pretreatment tumor samples, along with matched peripheral blood serially collected before and after atezolizumab treatment, were subjected to TCR sequencing. Durable clinical benefit was defined as progression-free survival longer than 6 months, and TCR features were also tested against progression-free and overall survival. In the same patients, whole exome sequencing and RNA sequencing of pretreatment tumors were performed in addition to TCR sequencing. Durable clinical benefit was achieved by nine patients and was not achieved by 20 patients. Some 29 patients had pretreatment blood TCR-seq, 24 had at least one posttreatment blood collection, and 24 had tumor TCR-seq. Overall study outcomes, separate from this receptor: Because the sample size was small (n of about 31) and many of the analyses were exploratory, the results are meant to be hypothesis-generating. Improved progression-free and overall survival was associated with having pretreatment peripheral blood TCR clonality below the median. At 3 weeks after the start of treatment, tumor-associated TCR clones in peripheral blood had expanded more in patients with durable benefit (n of about 22, p = 0.022).

V is reduced by 4 bases and J by 1 base, leaving a spacing of 14 bases between them. From the cysteine up to the phenylalanine, the CDR3 has a length of 16 residues. Of all the DNA, just the CDR3 is kept, 48 bases in frame from base 1. The CDR1 and CDR2 encoded by the germline V gene (reference sequence) are SGHNT and YYREEE. Each PCR received spiked-in synthetic TCR analog templates so that absolute template abundance could be estimated from read counts. The immunoSEQ assay used bias-controlled V and J gene primers to amplify TCRbeta CDR3 regions from genomic DNA. Rearranged TCRbeta segments were sequenced at approximately 20X coverage. The published analysis was carried out like this. Sequencing errors were corrected by clustering, and CDR3s were annotated against IMGT so that V, D and J genes could be assigned. Downstream analyses used only productive TCRbeta rearrangements, leaving out any out-of-frame or stop-codon sequences. To compute clonality, Shannon entropy was normalized by the log of the number of unique productive sequences and then subtracted from one. Clones differing between time points or between blood and tumor were identified by Fisher's exact test with Benjamini-Hochberg correction at adjusted p below 0.01. What TCRdb holds here is the immuneACCESS table cut down to in-frame rearrangements. Part of the clones is not present; checked against another copy, under half of the missing clones reflect an unresolved V gene, and the others are unexplained. That table is the source of V, J and clone size, and D and trimming were worked out from the DNA. This sample comprises roughly 87,000 clones, 89% of them detected only once. Jointly, the top ten make up 0.85% to 1% of the sample.

The chain was built from TRBV5-4 and TRBJ2-2; the D region possibly corresponds to TRBD2 (7 bases align). The sequencing here drew on PBMCs, taken around atezolizumab (anti-PD-L1) treatment. This TCR was sampled from a woman of 80 years or more with urothelial cancer. CDR3 protein: CASSLGGAMNTGELFF. The DNA is TGTGCCAGCAGCCTTGGGGGGGCCATGAACACCGGGGAGCTGTTTTTT.